Presented here are 20 T cell receptor beta chains from one specimen sequenced in a study of T-cell memory formation after mild COVID-19. TCRdb itself ran the 5' RACE reads through MiXCR, one entry per CDR3 protein. The data show fewer than 700,000 distinct CDR3 sequences, about a sixth seen once. Sequenced input: PBMCs or a T cell subset sorted from them (not recorded which). These receptors were taken from an adult woman who had mild COVID-19 (a few samples of this study predate the infection). Cell type and time point are not known.

This clonotype was seen a handful of times. The chain combines TRBV20-1 with TRBJ2-5, with D unresolved. The germline gives CDR1 DFQATT, CDR2 SNEGSKA (reference sequence). The V gene lost 3 bases and the J gene lost 1 base, with 6 bases spanning the gap. CDR3 length: 12 residues. The CDR3 protein is CSARRFQETQYF. The CDR3 DNA is TGCAGTGCTAGGCGGTTCCAAGAGACCCAGTACTTC.

This rearrangement joins TRBV10-3 to TRBJ2-4, with D maybe TRBD1 (6 bases). Germline CDR1 is ENHRY and CDR2 is SYGVKD. This CDR3 is built from 12 residues. V lost 3 bases to trimming and J lost 9 bases, with 9 bases between them. Here the CDR3 reads CAISEQGSIQYF. The CDR3 bases are TGTGCCATCAGTGAACAGGGTAGCATTCAGTACTTC.

The chain carries TRBV4-3 and TRBJ2-7; 7 positions match TRBD1. Germline CDR1 reads LGHNA; CDR2 reads YSLEER. After removal of 0 bases from V and 6 bases from J, the junction contained 8 bases not matched to a gene. The CDR3 runs 15 residues. The CDR3 DNA reads as TGCGCCAGCAGCCAAGATAGAGCGACAGGGTCCGAGCAGTACTTC. It codes for CASSQDRATGSEQYF.

The V and J genes are TRBV18 and TRBJ2-1; either TRBD1 or TRBD2 may fit D (5 bases each). V was shortened by 3 bases and J by 4 bases, with 19 bases between the two germline ends. CDR1 KGHSH and CDR2 LQKENI come from the germline V gene. This CDR3 is 17 amino acids long. In DNA form, the CDR3 reads TGTGCCAGCTCACCGCAAGAGGGGTATTCCAGGTACAATGAGCAGTTCTTC. It is translated as CASSPQEGYSRYNEQFF. The variable domain in full, completed from reference TRBV18 and TRBJ2-1, reads NAGVMQNPRHLVRRRGQEARLRCSPMKGHSHVYWYRQLPEEGLKFMVYLQKENIIDESGMPKERFSAEFPKEGPSILRIQQVVRGDSAAYFCASSPQEGYSRYNEQFFGPGTRLTVL.

This clonotype showed up many times. The V and J genes are TRBV7-9 and TRBJ2-3, with 10 bases lining up with TRBD2. After removal of 4 bases from V and 4 bases from J, the junction contained 8 bases not matched to a gene. Germline V CDR1 and CDR2: SEHNR, FQNEAQ (reference sequence). The CDR3 is 16 residues long. CDR3 amino acids: CASSSGAGGRPDTQYF. The DNA of the CDR3 is TGTGCCAGCAGCTCAGGAGCGGGAGGGCGGCCAGATACGCAGTATTTT.

The CDR3 DNA reads as TGTGCCAGCAGCCCACCAACTAGCGGGTACACAGATACGCAGTATTTT. Translated: CASSPPTSGYTDTQYF. The V call is TRBV7-3, the J call TRBJ2-3, with 9 nucleotides matching TRBD2. CDR3 length: 16 residues. Germline trimming cut 5 bases from V and 2 bases from J; bases unmatched to any gene: 8. Germline loops: CDR1 SGHTA, CDR2 FQGTGA. The entire variable domain, with the rest obtained from reference TRBV7-3 and TRBJ2-3, is as follows: GAGVSQTPSNKVTEKGKYVELRCDPISGHTALYWYRQSLGQGPEFLIYFQGTGAADDSGLPNDRFFAVRPEGSVSTLKIQRTERGDSAVYLCASSPPTSGYTDTQYFGPGTRLTVL.

This clonotype was recorded a few times. This chain connects TRBV10-3 to TRBJ1-2; D perhaps matches TRBD1 (5 bases). Germline assignment: CDR1 ENHRY and CDR2 SYGVKD. Between the trimmed V and J ends, which lost 0 bases and 2 bases, there was a span of 13 bases. The CDR3 sequence is 16 residues long. The CDR3 spells CAISESQGRANYGYTF. The CDR3 DNA reads TGTGCCATCAGTGAGTCCCAGGGCCGAGCGAACTATGGCTACACCTTC.

This clonotype was observed a handful of times. This rearrangement joins TRBV6-6 to TRBJ2-3; D is uncertain. Trimming removed 2 bases from V and 4 bases from J, with 16 bases in between. The CDR3 contains 16 residues. Germline loops: CDR1 MNHNY, CDR2 SVGAGI (reference sequence). CDR3 protein: CASSYRPPGIADTQYF. CDR3 sequence (DNA): TGTGCCAGCAGTTACCGACCTCCTGGGATCGCAGATACGCAGTATTTT.

In its sample, this clonotype was seen many times. The rearrangement joins TRBV7-9 to TRBJ2-1, with TRBD2 identical over 10 bases. The CDR3 spans 15 residues. The V gene's germline CDR1 is SEHNR and CDR2 FQNEAQ (reference sequence). With 5 bases clipped from V and 4 bases from J, the junction kept 5 bases outside the gene matches. This CDR3 reads CASSEGLAVYNEQFF. The DNA for the CDR3 is TGTGCCAGCAGCGAAGGACTAGCGGTATACAATGAGCAGTTCTTC.

This clonotype was observed once. In DNA, the CDR3 is TGCGCCAGCAGCTCCGGGACACCCTCTGAAGCTTTCTTT. As protein: CASSSGTPSEAFF. The J gene is TRBJ1-1, the V gene TRBV5-1; maybe TRBD1 (6 bases). Germline CDR1 SGHRS, CDR2 YFSETQ. The ends were cut back, 3 bases at V and 6 bases at J, with 12 bases in the middle. This CDR3 has 13 amino acids.

The chain couples TRBV7-6 to TRBJ2-7; 9 bases line up with TRBD2. CDR1 is SGHVS, CDR2 FNYEAQ, per germline. This CDR3 has 15 residues. Trimming took 5 bases from V and 3 from J; bases not matched to a gene: 8. CDR3 residues: CASSTSSGVFYEQYF. The CDR3 bases are TGTGCCAGCAGCACCTCTAGCGGGGTGTTCTACGAGCAGTACTTC.

The chain links TRBV29-1 to TRBJ2-2, with 7 bases that match TRBD2. Germline V lookup: CDR1 SQVTM, CDR2 ANQGSEA. V gave up 3 bases and J gave up 2 bases; unmatched junction bases: 6. The CDR3 has 15 residues. The CDR3 loop is CSVEDIAGNTGELFF. CDR3 sequence (DNA): TGCAGCGTTGAGGATATAGCGGGCAACACCGGGGAGCTGTTTTTT.

CDR3 in amino acids: CASSQGPARGTDTQYF. In DNA form, the CDR3 reads TGCGCCAGCAGCCAGGGACCCGCCCGCGGCACAGATACGCAGTATTTT. This chain joins TRBV4-1 and TRBJ2-3; D might be TRBD1 or TRBD2, each matching 5 bases. Germline CDR1 MGHRA, CDR2 YSYEKL. This CDR3 spans 16 amino acids. Trimming stripped 3 bases from V and 1 base from J, with 14 bases between.

This clonotype showed up just a few times. The chain has TRBV7-6 and TRBJ2-1; perhaps TRBD2 as D (5 bases). The V gene lost 5 bases and the J gene lost 2 bases, with 16 bases spanning the gap. The CDR3 sequence is 16 residues long. Germline CDR1 reads SGHVS; CDR2 reads FNYEAQ. The CDR3 region has the DNA TGTGCCAGCAGCCCGACACTAGGGCCTACCTACAATGAGCAGTTCTTC. This encodes CASSPTLGPTYNEQFF. Variable domain in full (rest from reference TRBV7-6 and TRBJ2-1): GAGVSQSPRYKVTKRGQDVALRCDPISGHVSLYWYRQALGQGPEFLTYFNYEAQQDKSGLPNDRFSAERPEGSISTLTIQRTEQRDSAMYRCASSPTLGPTYNEQFFGPGTRLTVL.

CDR3 amino acids: CASSFDRDVGEQYF. DNA for the CDR3: TGTGCCAGCAGCTTTGACAGGGATGTGGGGGAGCAGTACTTC. The J gene is TRBJ2-7, the V gene TRBV11-2; 7 bases are a match to TRBD1. The CDR3 is 14 amino acids. J was trimmed by 7 bases and V by 3 bases; bases with no gene match: 9. Germline CDR1 reads SGHAT; CDR2 reads FQNNGV.

This clonotype was seen a few times. The chain combines TRBV4-1 with TRBJ2-3, with D perhaps being TRBD1 or TRBD2 (5 bases each). Germline V lookup: CDR1 MGHRA, CDR2 YSYEKL. The V gene lost 0 bases and the J gene lost 4 bases, with 23 bases spanning the gap. The CDR3 is made up of 19 amino acids. The CDR3 loop reads CASSQDRGVAWAGPDTQYF. The CDR3 nucleotides are TGCGCCAGCAGCCAAGATCGGGGCGTAGCGTGGGCTGGCCCAGATACGCAGTATTTT.

This clonotype was seen a handful of times. The chain recombines TRBV4-2 with TRBJ2-7; D is tentatively TRBD1 or TRBD2 (7 bases each). V was cut by 2 bases and J by 5 bases, with 16 bases left in between. The CDR3 consists of 15 residues. From germline, CDR1 is LGHNA and CDR2 YNFKEQ. This CDR3 reads CASSQLQGRANEQYF. CDR3 sequence (DNA): TGTGCCAGCAGCCAACTACAGGGGAGGGCTAACGAGCAGTACTTC.

On this clonotype: A much larger clonotype is one base distant, so this may be a read error. The chain employs TRBV24-1 and TRBJ1-5, with D unresolved. In germline, CDR1 is KGHDR, CDR2 SFDVKD. The CDR3 is 18 residues long. The CDR3 DNA follows: TGTGCCACCAGTGATTCCCAGGACGTATGGGCCCTCAATCAGACCCAGCATTTT. Protein product: CATSDSQDVWALNQTQHF.

The genes are TRBV7-9 and TRBJ2-7; tentatively, D is TRBD2 (6 bases). Germline CDR1 is SEHNR and CDR2 is FQNEAQ (reference sequence). V lost 4 bases and J lost 2, with 15 bases in between. The CDR3 has 15 amino acids. CDR3 coding DNA: TGTGCCAGCAGCTCTGCGCGGGAAGCTACCTACGAGCAGTACTTC. It codes for CASSSAREATYEQYF.

This clonotype has more than one count but fewer than ten. CDR3 coding DNA: TGTGCCAGCAGACTAGCGGGGGAGAATGAGCAGTTCTTC. Protein: CASRLAGENEQFF. The V gene is TRBV12-3 or TRBV12-4, the J gene TRBJ2-1; 11 bases agree with TRBD2. This CDR3 spans 13 amino acids. Unmatched junction bases numbered 2, after V lost 6 bases and J lost 7 bases.